The TCR beta chain described here comes from a study of blood T cell repertoires in COVID-19. About the study: The United States, Italy and Spain were the sources of the acute and convalescent COVID-19 samples. PBMCs, B-cell-depleted T cells, or T cells were the source of the cDNA or gDNA that made up the material.

This clone has a single count. Original data processing: Counts of nucleated cells, estimated from reference gene primer amplification, were obtained. Using immunoSEQ multiplex PCR, the repertoire was profiled, and TCRdb retains in-frame clones only, with some absent. The V and J calls and clone size were taken over from that table, and D and trimming were inferred from the DNA. Of about 80,000 clones listed, around 82% are singletons. The CDR3 length is 19 residues. The V segment lost 1 base and the J segment 8 bases; nucleotides outside the gene matches: 21. The germline CDR1 and CDR2 sequences are LGHDT and YNNKEL (reference sequence).

Sequenced input: peripheral blood. The clonotype was recovered from a human donor in a cohort sampled during active COVID-19. This chain links TRBV3-1 (or the pseudogene TRBV3-2) with TRBJ1-2; 8 bases fit TRBD1. The CDR3 region has the DNA TGTGCCAGCAGCCAAGTGCGTGAGGCAGGGGGCGTTGGGCTTCGGGGCTACACCTTC. This sequence encodes CASSQVREAGGVGLRGYTF.